This entry concerns a single TCR beta chain. The CDR3 totals 14 residues. The trim removed 6 bases at V and 4 bases at J, leaving 4 bases unmatched. CDR1 and CDR2 (germline): SGHAT, FQNNGV. The sample comes from a study of blood T cell repertoires in COVID-19. The wider study: Collection of acute and convalescent COVID-19 samples took place in the United States, Italy and Spain. Nucleic acid was either cDNA or gDNA, and it came from T cells, B-cell-depleted T cells, or PBMCs.

As originally analysed: Using reference gene primer amplification, nucleated cell counts were estimated. TCRdb's copy holds only in-frame clones and misses some; the assay was immunoSEQ multiplex PCR. The V and J calls and the clone size are those of that table, but D and trimming were determined from the DNA. The sample lists over 40,000 clones; roughly 90% were seen once. This TCR came from a human donor in a cohort sampled during active COVID-19. The source material was peripheral blood. The rearrangement links TRBV11-2 to TRBJ2-7; 12 bases are a match to TRBD1. CDR3 region: CASRGTGGFYEQYF. The CDR3 DNA sequence: TGTGCCAGCAGGGGGACAGGGGGCTTTTACGAGCAGTACTTC.